This is a list of T cell receptor beta chains from one sample in a study of CD8 T cells in ankylosing spondylitis. TCRdb recomputed calls from the 5' RACE reads with MiXCR, one row per CDR3 protein. The profile shows 150,000 to 250,000 distinct CDR3 sequences, roughly 13% of them singletons. What was sequenced was blood, either unsorted or a sorted T cell fraction (not recorded which). These receptor sequences come from a male donor with ankylosing spondylitis or in good health (not recorded which). Each CDR3 is given with its conserved first and last residue. Fields, in order: J gene, V gene, CDR3 protein.

TRBJ2-7	TRBV4-1	CASSPGLAGEEYF
TRBJ2-5	TRBV4-2	CASSQDWAREGTQYF
TRBJ2-1	TRBV6-1	CASRRTRGDEQFF
TRBJ2-6	TRBV11-2	CASSPLGERGLRVSGANVLTF
TRBJ2-1	TRBV30	CAWILAGYNEQFF
TRBJ2-7	TRBV30	CAWSVGIPYEQYF
TRBJ2-7	TRBV27	CASSLGASLLDEQYF
TRBJ1-5	TRBV16	CASSHWGMNQPQHF
TRBJ2-2	TRBV12-3/TRBV12-4	CASSFIGELFF
TRBJ1-5	TRBV11-2	CASSLGGAGGNQPQHF
TRBJ2-1	TRBV19	CASSGLAGDEQFF
TRBJ2-3	TRBV9	CASSVTDTTGDTQYF
TRBJ2-3	TRBV7-8	CASVSGTSGLSTDTQYF
TRBJ2-3	TRBV3-1	CASSQGAMWTSGFTDTQYF
TRBJ2-1	TRBV30	CAWIPAPSGSSSYNEQFF
TRBJ2-1	TRBV4-1	CASSSLANEQFF
TRBJ2-1	TRBV2	CASRWHADEQFF
TRBJ2-7	TRBV20-1	CSARDQTSGTYEQYF
TRBJ1-1	TRBV7-6	CASSPEGGQGAFGTEAFF
TRBJ1-1	TRBV10-3	CAISEPGGRAEAFF
TRBJ1-2	TRBV7-6	CASSLDTRGYTF
TRBJ2-1	TRBV15	CATSSHSLYNEQFF
TRBJ2-1	TRBV28	CASSLGRVMYNEQFF
TRBJ2-1	TRBV15	CATSRDGPGGPYNNEQFF
TRBJ2-5	TRBV4-1	CASSQVSEETQYF
TRBJ1-1	TRBV27	CASSTGTGSMNTEAFF
TRBJ1-1	TRBV29-1	CSANDRENTEAFF
TRBJ2-7	TRBV5-6	CASSLTGQSAEQYF
TRBJ2-1	TRBV10-3	CAAGQGAYVDEQFF
TRBJ2-5	TRBV14	CASSQRPIGGQETQYF
TRBJ2-3	TRBV10-2	CASSSGTISSTDTQYF
TRBJ2-1	TRBV19	CASSIEGRFSSYNEQFF
TRBJ2-7	TRBV5-6	CASSPARLTYYEQYF
TRBJ2-7	TRBV29-1	CSVGGQKPYEQYF
TRBJ2-1	TRBV9	CASSVGSDADSNEQFF
TRBJ2-1	TRBV4-1	CASSQDGTSGSGEQFF
TRBJ1-1	TRBV27	CASRGQSVNTEAFF
TRBJ2-1	TRBV12-3/TRBV12-4	CASRPPGDVFYNEQFF
TRBJ2-1	TRBV24-1	CATRGSSYNEQFF
TRBJ2-1	TRBV6-5	CASSYDSGAGNEQFF
TRBJ2-5	TRBV11-2	CASSLIPSGEETQYF
TRBJ2-7	TRBV7-8	CASSLGLPLADSYEQYF
TRBJ2-7	TRBV20-1	CSARELAGGPGEQYF
TRBJ1-1	TRBV30	CAWSVQMGNTEAFF
TRBJ2-7	TRBV20-1	CSARIGTSGTWESYEQYF